The 32 T cell receptor beta chains presented below share a single source sample, sequenced in a study of blood T cell repertoires in COVID-19. The table came from immunoSEQ multiplex PCR; TCRdb's copy has only in-frame clones and leaves some out. The table shows fewer than 100,000 clones, with less than 85% occurring only once. Material: peripheral blood. The source of these receptors is a woman between 65 and 79 years old with acute or convalescent COVID-19.

V gene TRBV6-6 combines with J gene TRBJ1-1, with 8 bases matching TRBD1. Trimming removed 4 bases from V and 8 bases from J; junction bases left unmatched: 6. Germline values: CDR1 MNHNY, CDR2 SVGAGI (reference sequence). The CDR3 totals 13 residues. Here the CDR3 reads CASSLIQGAEAFF. The CDR3 coding sequence is TGTGCCAGCAGTTTGATCCAGGGGGCCGAAGCTTTCTTT.

The rearrangement joins TRBV27 to TRBJ2-7, with 9 nucleotides matching TRBD1. The CDR3 runs 13 residues. Germline V gene sequence: CDR1 MNHEY, CDR2 SMNVEV (reference sequence). V dropped 3 bases and J dropped 6; count of bases not matched to a gene: 3. The CDR3 sequence is CASSFGTGSEQYF. CDR3 nucleotide sequence: TGTGCCAGCAGTTTCGGGACAGGGAGCGAGCAGTACTTC.

This clone was detected a few times. The chain is built from TRBV5-5 and TRBJ1-4; D is unclear. The V gene lost 1 base and the J gene lost 0 bases, with 7 bases spanning the gap. Looked up from germline, CDR1 is SGHKS and CDR2 is YYEKEE (reference sequence). The CDR3 covers 15 residues. Here the CDR3 reads CASSLLASTNEKLFF. The CDR3 coding sequence is TGTGCCAGCAGCTTGTTGGCTTCAACTAATGAAAAACTGTTTTTT.

The chain is built from TRBV4-2 and TRBJ1-5; D possibly corresponds to TRBD1 (5 bases). CDR1 is LGHNA, CDR2 YNFKEQ, per germline. The CDR3 has 15 amino acids. The V gene lost 0 bases and the J gene lost 4 bases, with 10 bases spanning the gap. In nucleotides, the CDR3 is TGTGCCAGCAGCCAAGAAGTAGGGGTTAATCAGCCCCAGCATTTT. Translation gives CASSQEVGVNQPQHF.

The CDR3, as DNA: TGTGCCAGCTCCACCGGGTGGGGCGGAGACACTGAAGCTTTCTTT. Residues: CASSTGWGGDTEAFF. The V and J genes are TRBV18 and TRBJ1-1; maybe TRBD1 (5 bases). CDR1 is KGHSH, CDR2 LQKENI, per germline. V gave up 6 bases and J gave up 3 bases, with 17 bases separating them. The CDR3 totals 15 residues.

The chain has TRBV10-3 and TRBJ2-6, with TRBD1 as a possible D gene (5 bases). V was shortened by 7 bases and J by 0 bases, with 13 bases between the two germline ends. The CDR3 loop spans 16 amino acids. Germline V gene sequence: CDR1 ENHRY, CDR2 SYGVKD. The CDR3 region is CAINGNQGSGANVLTF. CDR3 sequence (DNA): TGTGCCATCAACGGTAATCAGGGCTCTGGGGCCAACGTCCTGACTTTC.

The genes are TRBV19 and TRBJ2-2; tentative D call: TRBD2 (6 bases). CDR1 is LNHDA and CDR2 is SQIVND in the germline V gene (reference sequence). The CDR3 covers 15 residues. With 4 bases removed from V and 6 bases from J, the gap between germline ends came to 15 bases. CDR3 bases: TGTGCCAGTAGTAGCCCGGGAGAAGTCGCCGGGGAGCTGTTTTTT. The encoded protein is CASSSPGEVAGELFF.

The chain is built from TRBV15 and TRBJ2-1; perhaps TRBD2 as D (6 bases). This CDR3 region has 13 residues. Germline V CDR1 and CDR2: LNHNV, YYDKDF (reference sequence). Trimming left V 0 bases short and J 10 bases short, with 10 bases between. The CDR3 DNA reads as TGTGCCACCAGCAGAGATCTGGGGGGAGAGCAGTTCTTC. It translates to CATSRDLGGEQFF.

The genes are TRBV19 and TRBJ2-7; D uncertain. The CDR3 is 14 amino acids. Between the trimmed V and J ends, which lost 3 bases and 5 bases, there was a span of 14 bases. Germline CDR1 and CDR2: LNHDA and SQIVND (reference sequence). CDR3 loop: CASSIQPESNEQYF. The CDR3, as DNA: TGTGCCAGTAGTATCCAACCTGAGTCGAACGAGCAGTACTTC.

The chain uses TRBV5-1 and TRBJ2-3; TRBD1 matches 9 bases. The J segment lost 4 bases and the V segment lost 3 bases, leaving 3 bases of the junction unmatched. Per the germline V gene, CDR1 is SGHRS and CDR2 is YFSETQ. This CDR3 region has 14 residues. The CDR3 DNA reads TGCGCCAGCAGCTCCACAGGGGGCGCAGATACGCAGTATTTT. It codes for CASSSTGGADTQYF.

The chain combines TRBV30 with TRBJ2-2, with 7 bases fitting TRBD1. Looked up from germline, CDR1 is GTSNPN and CDR2 is SVGIG (reference sequence). V gave up 0 bases and J gave up 5 bases; unmatched junction bases: 6. The CDR3 covers 15 residues. CDR3 DNA: TGTGCCTGGAGTGTACCGGGCAGGGGGACCGGGGAGCTGTTTTTT. It codes for CAWSVPGRGTGELFF.

The genes are TRBV7-9 and TRBJ2-1; D may be TRBD2 (5 bases). V lost 5 bases and J 0 bases, leaving 8 bases between the germline ends. The germline V gene has CDR1 SEHNR and CDR2 FQNEAQ (reference sequence). CDR3 size: 14 residues. The CDR3 is CASSRGSSYNEQFF. The CDR3 DNA reads as TGTGCCAGCAGCCGGGGAAGCTCCTACAATGAGCAGTTCTTC.

The chain combines TRBV18 with TRBJ1-2; TRBD1 agrees at 8 bases. From germline, CDR1 is KGHSH and CDR2 LQKENI. V lost 3 bases, J lost 3 bases, and 3 bases stayed unmatched. CDR3 length: 14 residues. CDR3 protein: CASSPDRGDYGYTF. CDR3 in DNA: TGTGCCAGCTCACCCGACAGGGGCGACTATGGCTACACCTTC.

J is TRBJ1-5 and V is TRBV3-1 (or the pseudogene TRBV3-2); weak D call: TRBD1 (5 bases). V gave up 4 bases and J gave up 1 base, with 8 bases separating them. The CDR3 spans 14 residues. CDR1 and CDR2 from the germline V gene are LGHDT and YNNKEL (reference sequence). CDR3 DNA sequence: TGTGCCAGCAGCCGCAGGGCAAGCAATCAGCCCCAGCATTTT. Translating it yields CASSRRASNQPQHF.

J is TRBJ2-1 and V is TRBV3-1 (or the pseudogene TRBV3-2); no clear D gene. The CDR3 is 14 amino acids. Deletions cut 1 base from V and 4 bases from J, with 8 bases between. CDR1 and CDR2 from the germline V gene are LGHDT and YNNKEL (reference sequence). The CDR3 nucleotides read TGTGCCAGCAGCCAAGTGGGCCGGTACAATGAGCAGTTCTTC. Encoded protein: CASSQVGRYNEQFF.

This clone was seen many times. The rearrangement uses TRBV6-5 and TRBJ2-1; 12 bases map to TRBD2. V lost 2 bases, J lost 9 bases, and 5 bases stayed unmatched. This CDR3 comprises 15 residues. Per the germline V gene, CDR1 is MNHEY and CDR2 is SVGAGI. The CDR3 coding sequence is TGTGCCAGCAGTTACAGGACTAGCGGGGCAGGTGAGCAGTTCTTC. Protein product: CASSYRTSGAGEQFF.

The rearrangement joins TRBV6-5 to TRBJ1-1; 8 nucleotides align to TRBD1. The J segment lost 5 bases and the V segment lost 6 bases, leaving 2 bases of the junction unmatched. CDR1 and CDR2 from the germline V gene are MNHEY and SVGAGI. The CDR3 length is 12 residues. The CDR3 coding sequence is TGTGCCAGCAGGAGACAGGGGACTGAAGCTTTCTTT. This translates into CASRRQGTEAFF.

The CDR3 region has the DNA TGTGCCAGCAGGGATACAGCCACCTCTAACTATGGCTACACCTTC. As protein: CASRDTATSNYGYTF. The chain couples TRBV6-6 to TRBJ1-2; the D is unclear. The germline V gene encodes CDR1 MNHNY and CDR2 SVGAGI (reference sequence). CDR3 length equals 15 residues. V lost 6 bases and J lost 0, with 14 bases in between.

V usage is TRBV24-1 and J usage is TRBJ2-2; TRBD1 matches 7 bases. From germline, CDR1 is KGHDR and CDR2 SFDVKD. J lost 5 bases, V lost 0 bases, and 5 bases had no gene match. The CDR3 loop spans 16 amino acids. This CDR3 is CATSDLNRGDTGELFF. The CDR3 DNA is TGTGCCACCAGTGATTTGAACAGGGGAGATACCGGGGAGCTGTTTTTT.

This chain links TRBV5-1 with TRBJ2-5, with TRBD2 as a possible D gene (6 bases). This CDR3 spans 15 amino acids. V was trimmed by 8 bases and J by 4 bases, leaving 21 bases between them. Germline assignment: CDR1 SGHRS and CDR2 YFSETQ. The CDR3 loop reads CASREASVHGETQYF. In nucleotides, the CDR3 is TGCGCCAGTCGAGAAGCTAGCGTCCATGGAGAGACCCAGTACTTC.

J is TRBJ1-2 and V is TRBV4-1; TRBD1 aligns across 7 bases. Germline values: CDR1 MGHRA, CDR2 YSYEKL. Germline trimming cut 0 bases from V and 5 bases from J; bases unmatched to any gene: 6. This CDR3 comprises 15 residues. The CDR3 sequence: CASSQEVGTAYGYTF. Written as DNA, the CDR3 is TGCGCCAGCAGCCAAGAGGTAGGGACAGCTTATGGCTACACCTTC.

This clone came up a few times. The chain has TRBV2 and TRBJ1-5; D is uncertain. The V gene's germline CDR1 is SNHLY and CDR2 FYNNEI. Trimming shortened V by 7 bases and J by 0 bases, and 13 bases separated the two germline ends. This CDR3 has 15 residues. CDR3 loop: CASTGTDDSNQPQHF. As DNA, the CDR3 is TGTGCCAGCACCGGAACAGACGATAGCAATCAGCCCCAGCATTTT.

The CDR3 DNA reads TGTGCCAGCCGCCGGAGGACAGACAACTATGGCTACACCTTC. Its protein product is CASRRRTDNYGYTF. This chain uses TRBV7-2 with TRBJ1-2; TRBD1 is a possible D gene (6 bases). This CDR3 comprises 14 residues. Germline CDR1 is SGHTA and CDR2 is FQGNSA. Between the trimmed V and J ends, which lost 8 bases and 2 bases, there was a span of 15 bases.

The count of this clone is one. The genes are TRBV4-2 and TRBJ2-7, with TRBD2 matching 11 bases. Per the germline V gene, CDR1 is LGHNA and CDR2 is YNFKEQ. The ends lost 0 bases at V and 3 bases at J; junction bases unmatched: 4. This CDR3 region has 16 residues. CDR3 amino acids: CASSQDLGTSGYEQYF. The CDR3 region has the DNA TGTGCCAGCAGCCAAGATCTAGGGACTAGCGGCTACGAGCAGTACTTC.

The chain is built from TRBV19 and TRBJ1-1; D unresolved. Germline-derived CDR1 and CDR2 are LNHDA and SQIVND (reference sequence). The CDR3 is made up of 17 amino acids. Trimming shortened V by 5 bases and J by 2 bases, and 21 bases separated the two germline ends. This CDR3 is CASSPRQGGSFNTEAFF. The CDR3 DNA sequence: TGTGCCAGTAGTCCCAGACAAGGCGGGTCTTTCAACACTGAAGCTTTCTTT. The variable domain in full, with the rest retrieved from reference TRBV19 and TRBJ1-1, is DGGITQSPKYLFRKEGQNVTLSCEQNLNHDAMYWYRQDPGQGLRLIYYSQIVNDFQKGDIAEGYSVSREKKESFPLTVTSAQKNPTAFYLCASSPRQGGSFNTEAFFGQGTRLTVV.

This chain joins TRBV3-1 (or the pseudogene TRBV3-2) and TRBJ1-5; D is perhaps TRBD1 (5 bases). CDR1 and CDR2 (germline): LGHDT, YNNKEL (reference sequence). V lost 0 bases, J lost 7 bases, and 7 bases lay in between. The CDR3 is 13 amino acids. CDR3 sequence: CASSQDRGQPQHF. DNA for the CDR3: TGTGCCAGCAGCCAAGATCGGGGGCAGCCCCAGCATTTT.

The chain carries TRBV30 and TRBJ1-2; the match to TRBD1 covers 9 bases. The CDR3 runs to 14 residues. The germline V gene encodes CDR1 GTSNPN and CDR2 SVGIG (reference sequence). With V trimmed by 4 bases and J by 6 bases, 9 bases remained unmatched. CDR3 sequence: CAWNKDRGVDGYTF. In DNA, the CDR3 is TGTGCCTGGAATAAGGACAGGGGCGTTGATGGCTACACCTTC. Filled out from reference TRBV30 and TRBJ1-2, the complete variable domain reads SQTIHQWPATLVQPVGSPLSLECTVEGTSNPNLYWYRQAAGRGLQLLFYSVGIGQISSEVPQNLSASRPQDRQFILSSKKLLLSDSGFYLCAWNKDRGVDGYTFGSGTRLTVV.

Of note for this clone: At one end the junction does not follow the germline gene, possibly because of a read error. V gene TRBV5-5 combines with J gene TRBJ2-7; 7 bases are a match to TRBD2. The CDR3 is 13 amino acids. Germline V gene lookup returns CDR1 SGHKS and CDR2 YYEKEE (reference sequence). The CDR3 loop is CASSPPGRASWDF. CDR3 DNA sequence: TGTGCCAGCAGCCCCCCAGGGAGGGCGTCATGGGACTTC.

The chain links TRBV19 to TRBJ1-1, with D hard to call. The CDR3 spans 14 residues. Germline CDR1 and CDR2: LNHDA and SQIVND (reference sequence). The germline V and J ends were trimmed by 5 bases and 3 bases, with 13 bases remaining between them. The CDR3 region is CASSFGLHDTEAFF. The CDR3, as DNA: TGTGCCAGTAGTTTCGGTCTTCATGACACTGAAGCTTTCTTT.

There are a few counts of this clone. V usage is TRBV2 and J usage is TRBJ1-2, with 8 bases lining up with TRBD1. The CDR3 consists of 14 residues. Germline V CDR1 and CDR2: SNHLY, FYNNEI. Trimming took 5 bases from V and 8 from J; bases not matched to a gene: 10. The CDR3 loop is CASSSGQAISGYTF. The CDR3 region has the DNA TGTGCCAGCAGTTCGGGACAGGCCATTTCGGGCTACACCTTC.

This clone was observed a single time. The chain employs TRBV28 and TRBJ1-2, with 7 positions matching TRBD1. V lost 5 bases, J lost 7 bases, and 4 bases stayed unmatched. Germline CDR1 is MDHEN and CDR2 is SYDVKM. The CDR3 runs 12 residues. In DNA form, the CDR3 reads TGTGCCAGCAGTGTTTACAGGGGTGGCTACACCTTC. It is translated as CASSVYRGGYTF.

The V call is TRBV5-4, the J call TRBJ2-5; a weak D match, TRBD2 (5 bases). Trimming stripped 4 bases from V and 2 bases from J, with 15 bases between. The CDR3 consists of 15 residues. The germline V gene has CDR1 SGHNT and CDR2 YYREEE (reference sequence). The CDR3 DNA reads TGTGCCAGCAGCAGTCCGATCGGCGGGCAAGAGACCCAGTACTTC. This sequence encodes CASSSPIGGQETQYF.